What follows are 18 T cell receptor beta chains derived from one specimen sequenced in a study of brain T cells in children with intractable seizures. The sample's time point: blood from clinic visit 5 months post-surgery; TSC patient then seizure free. The protocol was immunoSEQ multiplex PCR, while the TCRdb copy is restricted to in-frame clones and leaves out a portion. This sample has about 340,000 clones; 85% to 95% occur once, and the top ten carry roughly 6%. The starting material was peripheral blood, obtained approximately 5 months after surgery. The receptors stem from a boy younger than two with tuberous sclerosis and intractable seizures.

This chain links TRBV9 with TRBJ2-7; possibly TRBD2 for D (6 bases). Trimming shortened V by 0 bases and J by 7 bases, and 14 bases separated the two germline ends. This CDR3 region has 14 residues. The germline V gene has CDR1 SGDLS and CDR2 YYNGEE. CDR3 DNA: TGTGCCAGCAGCGTAGGCCCCAGGGCGGGGGAGCAGTACTTC. Translated: CASSVGPRAGEQYF.

V usage is TRBV19 and J usage is TRBJ2-1; weak D call: TRBD2 (6 bases). The CDR3 sequence is 16 residues long. Germline values: CDR1 LNHDA, CDR2 SQIVND (reference sequence). Deletions cut 7 bases from V and 8 bases from J, with 24 bases between. The CDR3 loop is CASMFGVGGARDEQFF. CDR3 sequence (DNA): TGTGCCAGTATGTTTGGGGTTGGCGGGGCCAGGGATGAGCAGTTCTTC.

This chain links TRBV27 with TRBJ2-1, with D possibly matching TRBD1 (5 bases). The V and J ends lost 5 bases and 0 bases respectively, with 11 bases between them. Germline-derived CDR1 and CDR2 are MNHEY and SMNVEV (reference sequence). This CDR3 contains 15 residues. The CDR3 protein is CASSRPGLSYNEQFF. The CDR3 nucleotides are TGTGCCAGCAGTCGGCCAGGGCTCTCCTACAATGAGCAGTTCTTC.

This chain uses TRBV7-9 with TRBJ1-3; D is unclear. CDR1 is SEHNR, CDR2 FQNEAQ, per germline (reference sequence). The CDR3 spans 16 residues. V lost 1 base, J lost 0 bases, and 10 bases lay in between. CDR3 residues: CASSLDGLDSGNTIYF. The CDR3 DNA sequence: TGTGCCAGCAGCTTAGATGGACTGGACTCTGGAAACACCATATATTTT.

This clone has only a few counts. V and J are TRBV7-9 and TRBJ2-5; D remains ambiguous. The CDR3 is 12 residues long. Deletions cut 5 bases from V and 5 bases from J, with 9 bases between. Germline values: CDR1 SEHNR, CDR2 FQNEAQ (reference sequence). DNA of the CDR3: TGTGCCAGCAGCCCCGTGGTGGAGACCCAGTACTTC. This codes for CASSPVVETQYF.

This clone was seen just once. This chain links TRBV19 with TRBJ1-1; a possible D gene is TRBD1 (6 bases). V was clipped by 9 bases and J by 0 bases, with 11 bases between them. The CDR3 has 13 residues. The germline CDR1 and CDR2 sequences are LNHDA and SQIVND (reference sequence). The DNA for the CDR3 is TGTGCCAGCAAACAGGGTATGAACACTGAAGCTTTCTTT. It codes for CASKQGMNTEAFF.

The genes are TRBV20-1 and TRBJ1-2; D gene ambiguous. The CDR3 is made up of 12 amino acids. Trimming took off 3 bases at V and 5 bases at J, with 10 bases between the two ends. Germline V gene sequence: CDR1 DFQATT, CDR2 SNEGSKA (reference sequence). The CDR3 loop reads CSASSDQYGYTF. The CDR3 coding sequence is TGCAGTGCTAGTTCGGATCAGTATGGCTACACCTTC.

The rearrangement joins TRBV3-1 (or the pseudogene TRBV3-2) to TRBJ1-1; D remains ambiguous. Germline CDR1 is LGHDT and CDR2 is YNNKEL (reference sequence). The V and J ends lost 1 base and 1 base respectively, with 10 bases between them. This CDR3 is built from 15 residues. In DNA form, the CDR3 reads TGTGCCAGCAGCCAAGGTTCCGGGCCGAACACTGAAGCTTTCTTT. This translates into CASSQGSGPNTEAFF.

The V and J genes are TRBV9 and TRBJ2-5, with a possible D match to TRBD2 (6 bases). The CDR3 sequence is 15 residues long. Trimming removed 5 bases from V and 3 bases from J, with 17 bases in between. Per the germline V gene, CDR1 is SGDLS and CDR2 is YYNGEE. The CDR3 reads CASSIGGSGEETQYF. The CDR3 DNA reads TGTGCCAGCAGTATCGGTGGGTCGGGGGAAGAGACCCAGTACTTC.

This clone was picked up one time. The rearrangement joins TRBV5-4 to TRBJ2-5; 11 nucleotides agree with TRBD2. V shed 4 bases, J shed 2 bases, and the junction held 7 bases outside the gene matches. The germline V gene has CDR1 SGHNT and CDR2 YYREEE (reference sequence). This CDR3 has 16 amino acids. CDR3 protein: CASSAPLAGGQETQYF. CDR3 nucleotide sequence: TGTGCCAGCAGCGCGCCCTTAGCGGGGGGGCAAGAGACCCAGTACTTC.

The V and J genes are TRBV3-1 (or the pseudogene TRBV3-2) and TRBJ1-5; D remains unclear. Looked up from germline, CDR1 is LGHDT and CDR2 is YNNKEL (reference sequence). The V and J ends lost 4 bases and 6 bases respectively, with 10 bases between them. The CDR3 is 13 residues long. For the CDR3, the DNA is TGTGCCAGCAGCCCGGACCCGACTCAGCCCCAGCATTTT. It specifies CASSPDPTQPQHF.

The V call is TRBV7-6, the J call TRBJ2-1; TRBD2 agrees at 9 bases. Trimming took 5 bases from V and 8 from J; bases not matched to a gene: 7. This CDR3 comprises 14 residues. Germline V lookup: CDR1 SGHVS, CDR2 FNYEAQ. CDR3 residues: CASSPGTSLHEQFF. The CDR3 nucleotides read TGTGCCAGCAGCCCAGGGACTAGCTTGCATGAGCAGTTCTTC.

The chain joins TRBV7-9 to TRBJ2-1; the D is unclear. This CDR3 region has 15 residues. Trimming cost V 6 bases and J 0 bases, with 12 bases left between them. Germline values: CDR1 SEHNR, CDR2 FQNEAQ (reference sequence). Here the CDR3 reads CASSEQSGSYNEQFF. CDR3 nucleotide sequence: TGTGCCAGCAGTGAGCAAAGTGGCTCCTACAATGAGCAGTTCTTC.

CDR3 bases: TGTGCCAGCAATAAGGACAGTCAAAACATTCAGTACTTC. It specifies CASNKDSQNIQYF. The J gene is TRBJ2-4, the V gene TRBV6-5, with D maybe TRBD1 (6 bases). The CDR3 runs to 13 residues. The V end lost 7 bases, the J end lost 5 bases, and 12 bases lay between the germline ends. Germline V CDR1 and CDR2: MNHEY, SVGAGI.

J is TRBJ1-1 and V is TRBV12-3 or TRBV12-4; D gene uncertain. CDR3 size: 13 residues. V was trimmed by 3 bases and J by 5 bases, leaving 10 bases between them. CDR3 amino acids: CASSLKGPTEAFF. The CDR3 DNA sequence: TGTGCCAGCAGTTTGAAGGGTCCTACTGAAGCTTTCTTT.

The V and J genes are TRBV13 and TRBJ2-1; D ambiguous. Germline loops: CDR1 PRHDT, CDR2 FYEKMQ (reference sequence). Trimming took off 2 bases at V and 3 bases at J, with 5 bases between the two ends. The CDR3 totals 13 residues. The CDR3 bases are TGTGCCAGCAGCTTACGGAACTACAATGAGCAGTTCTTC. Protein sequence: CASSLRNYNEQFF.

The rearrangement uses TRBV3-1 (or the pseudogene TRBV3-2) and TRBJ1-1; D ambiguous. Germline lookup yields CDR1 LGHDT and CDR2 YNNKEL (reference sequence). The CDR3 is 13 residues long. V was cut by 0 bases and J by 6 bases, with 8 bases left in between. The CDR3 DNA follows: TGTGCCAGCAGCCAAGATTCAGGCTCTGAAGCTTTCTTT. Residues: CASSQDSGSEAFF.

The gene calls are TRBV7-9 and TRBJ2-3; 7 positions match TRBD1. CDR1 and CDR2 (germline): SEHNR, FQNEAQ (reference sequence). The CDR3 contains 15 residues. The V and J ends lost 5 bases and 2 bases, in that order; junction bases with no gene match: 7. In nucleotides, the CDR3 is TGTGCCAGCAGCCCGGGACAGACGGACACAGATACGCAGTATTTT. This translates into CASSPGQTDTDTQYF.